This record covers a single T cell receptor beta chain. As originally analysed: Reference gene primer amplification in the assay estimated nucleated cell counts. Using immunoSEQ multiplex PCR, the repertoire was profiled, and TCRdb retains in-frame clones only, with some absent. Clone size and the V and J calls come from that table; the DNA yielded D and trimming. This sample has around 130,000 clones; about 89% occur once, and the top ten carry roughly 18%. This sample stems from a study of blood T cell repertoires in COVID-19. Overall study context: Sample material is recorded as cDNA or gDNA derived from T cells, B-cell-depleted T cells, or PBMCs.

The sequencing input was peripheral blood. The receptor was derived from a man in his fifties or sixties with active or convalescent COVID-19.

The CDR3 region is CASSLGLTYNEQFF. Written as DNA, the CDR3 is TGCGCCAGCAGCTTGGGACTGACCTACAATGAGCAGTTCTTC. The V gene is TRBV5-1, the J gene TRBJ2-1; the D is unclear. The CDR3 has 14 amino acids. V was pared by 0 bases and J by 2 bases, with 6 bases between. Germline CDR1 and CDR2: SGHRS and YFSETQ.